The 4 T cell receptor beta chains reported below all come from one sample, sequenced in a study of regulatory T cells in long-lasting Graves disease. Library construction for TCR beta used iRepertoire HTBI primers and Arm-PCR of CDR3 regions. TCRdb re-called the multiplex PCR reads with MiXCR, one entry per CDR3 protein. This sample carries fewer than 650,000 distinct CDR3 sequences, roughly 15% of them seen once, and the ten largest clones take about 20%. Documented time point: newly diagnosed GD, antithyroid drugs for less than 3 months. Isolated PBMC RNA provided the starting material for the TCR library. These data were also reused for a study on T cells in Graves' hyperthyroidism and ophthalmopathy.

Sequencing was performed on peripheral blood mononuclear cells (PBMCs), taken at new diagnosis, from a patient treated with antithyroid drugs. The receptors were gathered from a woman in her 30s with Graves disease.

This clonotype was picked up a small number of times. This sequence joins TRBV20-1 and TRBJ2-1, with TRBD1 matching over 9 bases. The CDR3 is 15 amino acids. CDR1 and CDR2 from the germline V gene are DFQATT and SNEGSKA (reference sequence). Trimming took 2 bases from V and 10 from J; bases not matched to a gene: 12. Here the CDR3 DNA reads TGCAGTGCTAGACCTGTGGGACAGGGATTCGGGGAGCAGTTCTTC. This translates into CSARPVGQGFGEQFF.

This clonotype has ten or more counts. The chain links TRBV28 to TRBJ1-1; D is unclear. Trimming left V 3 bases short and J 3 bases short, with 11 bases between. CDR1 is MDHEN, CDR2 SYDVKM, per germline. The CDR3 totals 14 residues. CDR3: CASSLAGRYTEAFF. CDR3 nucleotides: TGTGCCAGCAGTTTGGCAGGTCGATACACTGAAGCTTTCTTT.

This clonotype was recorded many times. CDR3 in DNA: TGTGCCATCAGTCACTCAAATAGCAATCAGCCCCAGCATTTT. It codes for CAISHSNSNQPQHF. The chain employs TRBV10-3 and TRBJ1-5, with D hard to call. The CDR3 is 14 residues long. Germline V gene lookup returns CDR1 ENHRY and CDR2 SYGVKD. V gave up 5 bases and J gave up 0 bases, with 8 bases separating them.

V and J are TRBV7-6 and TRBJ1-4; D not resolved. CDR3 length equals 13 residues. Between the trimmed V and J ends, which lost 1 base and 6 bases, there was a span of 6 bases. CDR1 and CDR2 from the germline V gene are SGHVS and FNYEAQ. The DNA for the CDR3 is TGTGCCAGCAGCTTAGTGAGTTATGAAAAACTGTTTTTT. It yields the protein CASSLVSYEKLFF.